The present TCR beta chain was sequenced within a study of control samples from healthy donors and cancer patients. Germline-derived CDR1 and CDR2 are SGDLS and YYNGEE. The junction had 8 bases not matched to a gene; V was cut back by 0 bases and J by 4 bases. The CDR3 runs to 16 residues. This table comes from immunoSEQ multiplex PCR, and its TCRdb copy is limited to in-frame clones, with some not included. This sample has 110,000 to 150,000 clones, with roughly 90% found just once. The chain is built from TRBV9 and TRBJ2-7; 9 positions agree with TRBD2. Sequencing was carried out using blood. This TCR derives from a man younger than 40 in good health. The CDR3 reads CASSVVAGGPPYEQYF. The CDR3, as DNA: TGTGCCAGCAGCGTAGTGGCGGGAGGGCCCCCATACGAGCAGTACTTC.